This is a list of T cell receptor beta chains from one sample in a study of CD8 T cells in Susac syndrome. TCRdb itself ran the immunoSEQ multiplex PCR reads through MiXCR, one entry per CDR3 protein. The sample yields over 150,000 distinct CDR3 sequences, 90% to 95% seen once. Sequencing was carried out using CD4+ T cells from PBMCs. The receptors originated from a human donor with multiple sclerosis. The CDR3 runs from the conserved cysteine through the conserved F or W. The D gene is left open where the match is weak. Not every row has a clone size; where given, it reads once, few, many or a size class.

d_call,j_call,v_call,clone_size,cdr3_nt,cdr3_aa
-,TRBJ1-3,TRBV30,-,TGTGCCTGGACCGGGACTGGAAACACCATATATTTT,CAWTGTGNTIYF
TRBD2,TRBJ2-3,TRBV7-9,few,TGTGCCAGCAGCCCTCGGACTAGCGGAACAGATACGCAGTATTTT,CASSPRTSGTDTQYF
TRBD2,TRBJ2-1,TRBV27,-,TGTGCCAGCAGTTTATCAAGGCGGGGGGGGACCTACAATGAGCAGTTCTTC,CASSLSRRGGTYNEQFF
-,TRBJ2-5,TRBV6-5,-,TGTGCCAGCAGTCCCCGACAGGTTGGGGAGACCCAGTACTTC,CASSPRQVGETQYF
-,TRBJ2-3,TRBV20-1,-,TGCAGTGCTAATCCGCCTCGGGGGCTCACAGATACGCAGTATTTT,CSANPPRGLTDTQYF
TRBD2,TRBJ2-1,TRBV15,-,TGTGCCACCAGCAGAGATCTCGTGGGAGGGACGCGAGAGCAGTTCTTC,CATSRDLVGGTREQFF
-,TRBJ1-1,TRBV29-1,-,TGCAGCGTTGTTAGAAACATGAACACTGAAGCTTTCTTT,CSVVRNMNTEAFF
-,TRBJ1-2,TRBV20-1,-,TGCAGCGCCTTCCATCCCGGGAAAGCTGGCTACACCTTC,CSAFHPGKAGYTF
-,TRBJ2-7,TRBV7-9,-,TGTGCCAGCAGCATTCCGACTCGCTCCTACGAGCAGTACTTC,CASSIPTRSYEQYF
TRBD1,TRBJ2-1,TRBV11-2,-,TGTGCCAGCAGCCTTGGGACAGGGATGTACAATGAGCAGTTCTTC,CASSLGTGMYNEQFF
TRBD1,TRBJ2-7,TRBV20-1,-,TGCAGTGCTAGTTTGGGGACAGAGGCCGAGCAGTACTTC,CSASLGTEAEQYF
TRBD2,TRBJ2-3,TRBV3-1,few,TGTGCCAGCAGCTCTGGACTAGCGGGAGTCGATACGCAGTATTTT,CASSSGLAGVDTQYF
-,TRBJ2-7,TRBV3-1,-,TGTGCCAGCAGCCAAGGGGGGTGGGAGCAGTACTTC,CASSQGGWEQYF
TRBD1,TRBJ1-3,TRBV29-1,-,TGCAGCGTCCTGACAGGGGGAATGGACACCATATATTTT,CSVLTGGMDTIYF
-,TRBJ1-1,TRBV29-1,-,TGCAGCGTTGAACAGTATCGTTCTGAAGCTTTCTTT,CSVEQYRSEAFF
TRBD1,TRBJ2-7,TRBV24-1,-,TGTGCCACCAGGGGACAGGGGGACCGCTACGAGCAGTACTTC,CATRGQGDRYEQYF
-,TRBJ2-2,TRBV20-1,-,TGCAGTGCCCTTGAGGTTAACACCGGGGAGCTGTTTTTT,CSALEVNTGELFF
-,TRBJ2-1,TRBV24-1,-,TGTGCCACCAGTGATTCGCGGCTAGCGGAGGGGGGTACAGGGCAGTTCTTC,CATSDSRLAEGGTGQFF
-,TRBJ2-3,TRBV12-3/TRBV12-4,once,TGTGCCAGCAGTCCACGGGCCTCTCCAAACGCAGATACGCAGTATTTT,CASSPRASPNADTQYF
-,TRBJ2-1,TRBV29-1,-,TGCAGTGGGGGGGACAGTCGGTACAATGAGCAGTTCTTC,CSGGDSRYNEQFF
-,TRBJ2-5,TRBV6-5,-,TGTGCCTCCTCAACTTCCCCAGTCCAAGAGACCCAGTACTTC,CASSTSPVQETQYF
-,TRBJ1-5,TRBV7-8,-,TGTGCCAGCAGCTTAGCAGGGATCGGGAGTAATCAGCCCCAGCATTTT,CASSLAGIGSNQPQHF
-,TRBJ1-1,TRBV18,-,TGTGCCAGCTCACCGCATAAGAACACTGAAGCTTTCTTT,CASSPHKNTEAFF
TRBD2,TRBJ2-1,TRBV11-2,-,TGTGCCAGCAGCCCCCCGGGACTAGGAAACTACAATGAGCAGTTCTTC,CASSPPGLGNYNEQFF
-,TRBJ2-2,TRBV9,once,TGTGCCAGCAGTCCTGACTCTTTGAACACCGGGGAGCTGTTTTTT,CASSPDSLNTGELFF
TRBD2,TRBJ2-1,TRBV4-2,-,TGTGCCAGCAGCCTAGCGGGAGGAGGAGATGAGCAGTTCTTC,CASSLAGGGDEQFF
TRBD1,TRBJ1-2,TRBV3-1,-,TGTGCCAGCAGCCAAGGCCCTACAGGGGACTATGGCTACACCTTC,CASSQGPTGDYGYTF
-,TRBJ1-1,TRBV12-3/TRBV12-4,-,TGTGCCAGCAGTTCCCCTCCGCCGGCGAACACTGAAGCTTTCTTT,CASSSPPPANTEAFF
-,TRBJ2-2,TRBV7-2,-,TGTGCCAGCAGCAATCGAGACCAGCTGTTTTTT,CASSNRDQLFF
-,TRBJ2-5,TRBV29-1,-,TGCAGCGCCGAAGGCCTGGGGGAGACCCAGTACTTC,CSAEGLGETQYF
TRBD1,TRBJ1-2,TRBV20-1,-,TGCAGTGCTAGAGGGCAGGGGGAAAGGGACTACACCTTC,CSARGQGERDYTF
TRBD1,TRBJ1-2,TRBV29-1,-,TGCAGCGCCATAACTACCCCGACAGGGAGCTATGGCTACACCTTC,CSAITTPTGSYGYTF
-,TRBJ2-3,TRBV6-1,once,TGTGCCAGCAGTGATAGTGGGGGTCCAGATACGCAGTATTTT,CASSDSGGPDTQYF